This T cell receptor (beta chain) was sequenced for a study of beta chain features in type 1 diabetes. Study-wide results and limits: Type 1 diabetes patients had TCRB CDR3s that were shorter (moderately but significantly so) in all four CD4+ subsets.

Investigators reverse transcribed all isolated RNA, so they sequenced expressed TCRB transcripts. The data were produced by immunoSEQ multiplex PCR, yet TCRdb's version contains in-frame clones alone and is incomplete. The repertoire includes roughly 50,000 clones, under 45% of them detected once, and roughly 1.4% sits in the top ten. This clone was found once. The antigen remains undetermined. V lost 0 bases, J lost 5 bases, and 13 bases lay in between. The V gene's germline CDR1 is LGHNA and CDR2 YNFKEQ. The CDR3 contains 15 residues. This chain links TRBV4-2 with TRBJ1-1; tentative D call: TRBD1 (5 bases). This clonotype was obtained from a man aged 30 to 39 with type 1 diabetes. Sequencing was performed on Tregs from blood. The CDR3 loop reads CASSQDGGDGTEAFF. The CDR3 bases are TGTGCCAGCAGCCAAGATGGGGGGGATGGGACTGAAGCTTTCTTT.